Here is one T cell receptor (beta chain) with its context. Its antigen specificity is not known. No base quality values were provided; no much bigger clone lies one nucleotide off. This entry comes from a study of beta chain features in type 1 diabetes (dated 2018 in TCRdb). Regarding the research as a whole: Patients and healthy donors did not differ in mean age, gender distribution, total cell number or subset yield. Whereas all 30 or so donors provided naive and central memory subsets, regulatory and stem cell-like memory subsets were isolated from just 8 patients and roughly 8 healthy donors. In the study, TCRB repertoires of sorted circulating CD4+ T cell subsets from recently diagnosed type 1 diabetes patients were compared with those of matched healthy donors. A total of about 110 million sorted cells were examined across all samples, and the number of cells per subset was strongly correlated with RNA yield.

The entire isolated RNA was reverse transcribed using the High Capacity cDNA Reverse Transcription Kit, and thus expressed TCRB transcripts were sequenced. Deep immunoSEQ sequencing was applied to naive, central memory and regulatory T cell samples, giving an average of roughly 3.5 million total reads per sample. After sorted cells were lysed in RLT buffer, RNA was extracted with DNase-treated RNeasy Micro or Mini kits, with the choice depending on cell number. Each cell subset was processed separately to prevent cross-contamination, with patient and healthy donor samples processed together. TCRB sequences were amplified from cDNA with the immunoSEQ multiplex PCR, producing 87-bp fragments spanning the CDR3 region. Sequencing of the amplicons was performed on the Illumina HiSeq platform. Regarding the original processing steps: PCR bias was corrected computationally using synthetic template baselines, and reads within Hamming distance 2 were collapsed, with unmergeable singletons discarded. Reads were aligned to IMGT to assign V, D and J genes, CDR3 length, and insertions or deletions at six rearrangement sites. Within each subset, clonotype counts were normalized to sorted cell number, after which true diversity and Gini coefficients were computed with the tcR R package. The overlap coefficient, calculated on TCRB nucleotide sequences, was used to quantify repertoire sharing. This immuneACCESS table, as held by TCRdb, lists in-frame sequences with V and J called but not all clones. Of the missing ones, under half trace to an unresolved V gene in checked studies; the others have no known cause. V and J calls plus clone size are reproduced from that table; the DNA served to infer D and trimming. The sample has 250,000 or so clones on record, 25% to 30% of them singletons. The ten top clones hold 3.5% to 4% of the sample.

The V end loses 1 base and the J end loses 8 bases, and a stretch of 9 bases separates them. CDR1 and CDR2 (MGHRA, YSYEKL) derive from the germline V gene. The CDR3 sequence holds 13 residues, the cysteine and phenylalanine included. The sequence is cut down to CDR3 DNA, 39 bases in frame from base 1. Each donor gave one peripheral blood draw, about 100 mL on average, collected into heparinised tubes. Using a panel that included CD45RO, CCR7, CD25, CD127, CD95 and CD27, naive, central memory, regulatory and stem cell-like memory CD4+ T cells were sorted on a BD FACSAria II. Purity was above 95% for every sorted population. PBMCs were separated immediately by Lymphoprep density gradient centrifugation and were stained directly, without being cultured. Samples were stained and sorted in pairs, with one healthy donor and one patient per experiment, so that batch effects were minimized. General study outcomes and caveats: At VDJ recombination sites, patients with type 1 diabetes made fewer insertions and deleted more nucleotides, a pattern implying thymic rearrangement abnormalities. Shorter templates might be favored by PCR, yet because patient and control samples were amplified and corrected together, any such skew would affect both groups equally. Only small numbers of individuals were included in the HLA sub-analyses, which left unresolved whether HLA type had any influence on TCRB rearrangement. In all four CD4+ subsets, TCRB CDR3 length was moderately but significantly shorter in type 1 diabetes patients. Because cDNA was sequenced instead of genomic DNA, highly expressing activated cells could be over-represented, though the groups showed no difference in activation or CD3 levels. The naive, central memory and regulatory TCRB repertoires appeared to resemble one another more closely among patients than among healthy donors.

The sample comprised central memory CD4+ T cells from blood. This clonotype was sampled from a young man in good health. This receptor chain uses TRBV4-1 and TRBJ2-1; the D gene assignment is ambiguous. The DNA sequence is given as TGCGCCAGCAGCCAAGGAGGTAACTATGAGCAGTTCTTC. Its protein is CASSQGGNYEQFF.